The rows below give T cell receptor beta chains drawn from one sample of a study of cytomegalovirus exposure and HLA in healthy donors. The table came from immunoSEQ multiplex PCR; TCRdb's copy has only in-frame clones and leaves some out. In the table there are approximately 170,000 clones, 78% of which are singletons. Sequenced material: PBMCs. The receptors come from a middle-aged woman in good health and CMV-seropositive. The CDR3 runs from the conserved cysteine through the conserved F or W. A D gene is named only where the DNA matches it firmly. For some rows the clone size is stated as once, few or many, or as a class when expanded; others skip it.

d_call,v_call,j_call,clone_size,cdr3_aa,cdr3_nt
NA,TRBV18,TRBJ2-5,NA,CASSPRPGGQETQYF,TGTGCCAGCTCACCTCGCCCGGGTGGCCAAGAGACCCAGTACTTC
NA,TRBV10-3,TRBJ1-2,NA,CAISVGELNYGYTF,TGTGCCATCAGTGTAGGGGAATTAAACTATGGCTACACCTTC
NA,TRBV10-3,TRBJ1-2,NA,CAISEPTVRGQNYGYTF,TGTGCCATCAGTGAACCAACAGTAAGGGGACAAAACTATGGCTACACCTTC
NA,TRBV5-4,TRBJ2-1,NA,CASSLGGPSSYNEQFF,TGTGCCAGCAGCTTGGGTGGTCCTAGCTCCTACAATGAGCAGTTCTTC
NA,TRBV6-1,TRBJ1-3,NA,CASSPGEIIGNTIYF,TGTGCCAGCAGTCCCGGGGAGATTATAGGAAACACCATATATTTT
NA,TRBV9,TRBJ2-2,NA,CASSPRTRTNTGELFF,TGTGCCAGCAGCCCTCGGACTCGAACGAACACCGGGGAGCTGTTTTTT
TRBD1,TRBV4-1,TRBJ1-2,once,CASSSLTGDYGYTF,TGCGCCAGCAGCTCATTGACAGGGGACTATGGCTACACCTTC
NA,TRBV6-6,TRBJ2-7,NA,CASSYEFYYEQYF,TGTGCCAGCAGTTATGAGTTCTACTACGAGCAGTACTTC
NA,TRBV7-8,TRBJ1-2,NA,CASSLFGVNYGYTF,TGTGCCAGCAGCTTATTCGGGGTTAACTATGGCTACACCTTC
NA,TRBV4-1,TRBJ2-4,NA,CASSQDSAGENIQYF,TGCGCCAGCAGCCAAGATTCAGCGGGCGAAAACATTCAGTACTTC
TRBD1,TRBV5-6,TRBJ1-4,NA,CASSKGQGASLNEKLFF,TGTGCCAGCAGCAAAGGACAGGGGGCAAGTCTAAATGAAAAACTGTTTTTT
TRBD2,TRBV7-8,TRBJ2-2,NA,CASSLPIRLAGLGGELFF,TGTGCCAGCAGCTTGCCTATTCGCCTAGCGGGGCTAGGCGGGGAGCTGTTTTTT
NA,TRBV29-1,TRBJ2-1,NA,CSVVKETGQFF,TGCAGCGTTGTAAAAGAAACGGGTCAGTTCTTC
TRBD2,TRBV5-4,TRBJ2-2,NA,CASSFGLAGGSGELFF,TGTGCCAGCAGCTTCGGACTAGCGGGGGGATCCGGGGAGCTGTTTTTT
TRBD1,TRBV28,TRBJ1-1,NA,CASSPGTANTEAFF,TGTGCCAGCAGCCCCGGGACAGCGAACACTGAAGCTTTCTTT
TRBD1,TRBV15,TRBJ2-7,NA,CATSRDRGQGAFPSYEQYF,TGTGCCACCAGCAGAGATAGAGGACAGGGGGCTTTTCCCTCCTACGAGCAGTACTTC
TRBD2,TRBV5-1,TRBJ2-3,NA,CASSLASGRDTQYF,TGCGCCAGCAGCTTGGCTAGCGGGAGGGATACGCAGTATTTT
NA,TRBV5-4,TRBJ2-2,NA,CASSPGVASGELFF,TGTGCCAGCAGCCCGGGGGTGGCAAGCGGGGAGCTGTTTTTT
TRBD1,TRBV6-1,TRBJ1-2,once,CASSEWGQGAYYGYTF,TGTGCCAGCAGTGAATGGGGACAGGGGGCTTACTATGGCTACACCTTC
NA,TRBV10-2,TRBJ1-5,few,CASSEGNNQPQHF,TGCGCCAGCAGTGAGGGCAACAATCAGCCCCAGCATTTT
NA,TRBV19,TRBJ1-2,NA,CASSPQTGSYGYTF,TGTGCCAGTAGCCCCCAGACAGGAAGCTATGGCTACACCTTC
NA,TRBV12-1,TRBJ1-4,NA,CASRGTTGQRTKLFF,TGTGCCAGCAGGGGTACGACGGGACAGAGGACAAAACTGTTTTTT
TRBD1,TRBV2,TRBJ2-2,NA,CATGTANTGELFF,TGTGCCACCGGGACAGCTAACACCGGGGAGCTGTTTTTT
TRBD2,TRBV6-6,TRBJ2-4,once,CASSPGGAESIQYF,TGTGCCAGCAGCCCCGGGGGGGCGGAGAGCATTCAGTACTTC
NA,TRBV6-6,TRBJ1-1,NA,CASSYAGGHTEAFF,TGTGCCAGCAGTTACGCAGGAGGACACACTGAAGCTTTCTTT
TRBD1,TRBV29-1,TRBJ1-2,once,CSVRQGRYGYTF,TGCAGCGTTCGACAGGGCCGCTATGGCTACACCTTC
TRBD1,TRBV4-1,TRBJ2-2,NA,CASSRLLGTGLTGELFF,TGCGCCAGCAGCCGCCTGTTGGGGACAGGGCTCACCGGGGAGCTGTTTTTT
NA,TRBV7-9,TRBJ2-1,NA,CASSLVLIGEQFF,TGTGCCAGCAGCTTAGTTCTAATCGGGGAGCAGTTCTTC
NA,TRBV29-1,TRBJ2-1,once,CSVQVPIAATYNEQFF,TGCAGCGTTCAGGTACCGATAGCGGCGACCTACAATGAGCAGTTCTTC
TRBD1,TRBV5-1,TRBJ1-4,NA,CASSLFGTGGFNEKLFF,TGCGCCAGCAGCTTGTTCGGGACAGGGGGCTTTAATGAAAAACTGTTTTTT
NA,TRBV28,TRBJ1-2,NA,CASRSGGARGYTF,TGTGCCAGCAGATCGGGAGGGGCGCGTGGCTACACCTTC
NA,TRBV19,TRBJ1-5,NA,CASSISEKLSYSNQPQHF,TGTGCCAGTAGTATATCAGAAAAACTAAGCTATAGCAATCAGCCCCAGCATTTT
TRBD1,TRBV9,TRBJ1-6,once,CASSVTGVNSPLHF,TGTGCCAGCAGCGTTACAGGGGTTAATTCACCCCTCCACTTT
TRBD1,TRBV6-1,TRBJ2-1,NA,CASRRQGTTNEQFF,TGTGCCAGCAGAAGACAGGGAACCACCAATGAGCAGTTCTTC
TRBD1,TRBV5-4,TRBJ1-1,few,CASSDRGGANEAFF,TGTGCCAGCAGCGATCGAGGGGGCGCAAATGAAGCTTTCTTT
TRBD1,TRBV19,TRBJ1-2,few,CASSIQGARGYTF,TGTGCCAGTAGTATACAGGGGGCGCGAGGCTACACCTTC
TRBD2,TRBV5-1,TRBJ2-5,few,CASSLTSGDKETQYF,TGCGCCAGCAGCTTGACTAGCGGGGACAAAGAGACCCAGTACTTC
NA,TRBV10-3,TRBJ1-5,NA,CAISVLAGAKPQHF,TGTGCCATCAGTGTCCTGGCAGGCGCCAAGCCCCAGCATTTT
TRBD1,TRBV18,TRBJ1-1,NA,CASSGQGATSRGAFF,TGTGCCAGCTCAGGACAGGGGGCCACCTCCCGGGGGGCTTTCTTT
TRBD1,TRBV19,TRBJ1-2,NA,CASNPTGGRSNYGYTF,TGTGCCAGTAACCCGACAGGGGGCCGATCTAACTATGGCTACACCTTC
NA,TRBV28,TRBJ2-2,NA,CASRYRENTGELFF,TGTGCCAGCAGATACAGGGAGAACACCGGGGAGCTGTTTTTT
NA,TRBV27,TRBJ2-1,NA,CASSPTLGGRFYNEQFF,TGTGCCAGCAGCCCCACCCTCGGGGGTCGTTTCTACAATGAGCAGTTCTTC
NA,TRBV7-9,TRBJ2-2,NA,CASSPRRGNTGELFF,TGTGCCAGCAGCCCCAGGCGGGGGAACACCGGGGAGCTGTTTTTT
TRBD2,TRBV19,TRBJ2-7,NA,CASSKTGLAGTYEQYF,TGTGCCAGTAGTAAAACGGGACTAGCGGGGACCTACGAGCAGTACTTC
TRBD2,TRBV2,TRBJ2-5,NA,CASSRGLAGDETQYF,TGTGCCAGCAGCCGCGGACTAGCGGGCGACGAGACCCAGTACTTC
TRBD2,TRBV5-1,TRBJ2-7,NA,CASSHSGGAPYEQYF,TGCGCCAGCAGCCATAGCGGGGGGGCACCTTACGAGCAGTACTTC
NA,TRBV9,TRBJ2-6,NA,CASSVGGMAGANVLTF,TGTGCCAGCAGCGTTGGGGGGATGGCTGGGGCCAACGTCCTGACTTTC
TRBD2,TRBV6-1,TRBJ2-2,NA,CASKPKGGTGELFF,TGTGCCAGCAAACCGAAGGGAGGGACCGGGGAGCTGTTTTTT
NA,TRBV7-3,TRBJ2-1,NA,CASSLTTGRLNNEQFF,TGTGCCAGCAGCTTAACCACAGGACGTCTAAACAATGAGCAGTTCTTC
NA,TRBV27,TRBJ1-3,NA,CASSLWGSSGNTIYF,TGTGCCAGCAGTTTATGGGGCTCCTCTGGAAACACCATATATTTT
TRBD1,TRBV10-3,TRBJ1-2,NA,CAISDPRDSYGYTF,TGTGCCATCAGTGACCCTCGGGACAGCTATGGCTACACCTTC
NA,TRBV6-5,TRBJ1-4,few,CASSITSGGEKLFF,TGTGCCAGCAGTATCACCAGTGGCGGTGAAAAACTGTTTTTT
TRBD1,TRBV5-1,TRBJ2-1,NA,CASSPGQGVSYNEQFF,TGCGCCAGCAGCCCGGGACAGGGAGTTTCCTACAATGAGCAGTTCTTC
NA,TRBV27,TRBJ1-5,once,CASSLEGGQGGQPQHF,TGTGCCAGCAGTTTAGAAGGTGGTCAGGGTGGACAGCCCCAGCATTTT
NA,TRBV14,TRBJ1-2,NA,CASSRNIGRESDGYTF,TGTGCCAGCAGCCGGAATATTGGGAGGGAAAGCGATGGCTACACCTTC
NA,TRBV7-6,TRBJ1-1,few,CASSFGAETEAFF,TGTGCCAGCAGCTTTGGTGCGGAGACTGAAGCTTTCTTT
NA,TRBV6-1,TRBJ2-7,NA,CASSADSVSYEQYF,TGTGCCAGCAGCGCGGACAGCGTTTCCTACGAGCAGTACTTC
TRBD1,TRBV27,TRBJ2-2,once,CASSSLQGYTDTGELFF,TGTGCCAGCAGTTCCCTACAGGGGTACACGGACACCGGGGAGCTGTTTTTT
NA,TRBV19,TRBJ1-5,NA,CASKEGRGNQPQHF,TGTGCCAGTAAGGAGGGACGGGGCAATCAGCCCCAGCATTTT